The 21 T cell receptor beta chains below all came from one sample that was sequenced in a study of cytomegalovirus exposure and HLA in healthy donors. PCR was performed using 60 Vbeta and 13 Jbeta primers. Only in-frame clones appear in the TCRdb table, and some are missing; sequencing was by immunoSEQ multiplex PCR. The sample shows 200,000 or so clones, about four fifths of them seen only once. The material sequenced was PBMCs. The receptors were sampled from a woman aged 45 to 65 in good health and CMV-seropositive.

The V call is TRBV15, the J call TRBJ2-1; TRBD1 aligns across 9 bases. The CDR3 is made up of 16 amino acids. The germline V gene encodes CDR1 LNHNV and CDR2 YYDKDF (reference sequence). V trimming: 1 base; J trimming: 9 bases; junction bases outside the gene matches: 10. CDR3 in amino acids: CATSRGKGTGKVEQFF. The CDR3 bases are TGTGCCACCAGCAGAGGGAAAGGGACAGGGAAAGTTGAGCAGTTCTTC.

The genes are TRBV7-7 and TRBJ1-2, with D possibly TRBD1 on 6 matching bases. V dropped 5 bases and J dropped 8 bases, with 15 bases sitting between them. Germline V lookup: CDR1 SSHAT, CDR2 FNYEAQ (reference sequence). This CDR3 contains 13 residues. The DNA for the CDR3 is TGTGCCAGCAGCGGATACAGGGATCGCGGCTACACCTTC. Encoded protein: CASSGYRDRGYTF.

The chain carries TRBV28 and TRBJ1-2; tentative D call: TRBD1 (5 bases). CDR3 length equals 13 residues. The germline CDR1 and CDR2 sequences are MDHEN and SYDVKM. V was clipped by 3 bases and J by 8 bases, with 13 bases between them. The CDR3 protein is CASSFGSGRGYTF. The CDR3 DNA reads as TGTGCCAGCAGTTTTGGCTCAGGGCGAGGCTACACCTTC.

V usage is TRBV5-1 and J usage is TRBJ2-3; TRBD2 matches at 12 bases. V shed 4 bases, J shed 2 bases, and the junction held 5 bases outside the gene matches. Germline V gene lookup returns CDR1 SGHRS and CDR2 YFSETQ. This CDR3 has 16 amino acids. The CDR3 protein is CASSATSGGPTDTQYF. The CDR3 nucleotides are TGCGCCAGCAGCGCCACTAGCGGGGGGCCCACAGATACGCAGTATTTT.

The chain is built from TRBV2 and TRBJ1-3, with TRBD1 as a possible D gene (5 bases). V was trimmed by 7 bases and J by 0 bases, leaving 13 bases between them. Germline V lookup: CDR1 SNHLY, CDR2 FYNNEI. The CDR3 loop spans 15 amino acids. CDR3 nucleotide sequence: TGTGCCAGCATGGGGACTGAGAGCTCTGGAAACACCATATATTTT. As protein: CASMGTESSGNTIYF.

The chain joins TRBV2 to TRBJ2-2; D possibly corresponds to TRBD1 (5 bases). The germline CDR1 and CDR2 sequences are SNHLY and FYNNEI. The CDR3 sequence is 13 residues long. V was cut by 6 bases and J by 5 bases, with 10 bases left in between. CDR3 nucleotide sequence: TGTGCCAGCAGGTACACAGGTACCGGGGAGCTGTTTTTT. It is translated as CASRYTGTGELFF. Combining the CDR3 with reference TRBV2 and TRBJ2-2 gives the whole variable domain EPEVTQTPSHQVTQMGQEVILRCVPISNHLYFYWYRQILGQKVEFLVSFYNNEISEKSEIFDDQFSVERPDGSNFTLKIRSTKLEDSAMYFCASRYTGTGELFFGEGSRLTVL.

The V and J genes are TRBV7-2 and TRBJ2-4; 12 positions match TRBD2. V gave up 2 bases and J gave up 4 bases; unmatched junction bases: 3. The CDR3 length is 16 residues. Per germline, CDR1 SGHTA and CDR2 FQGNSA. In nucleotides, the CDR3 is TGTGCCAGCAGCTTAACTAGCGGGGGGTCTAAAAACATTCAGTACTTC. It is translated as CASSLTSGGSKNIQYF.

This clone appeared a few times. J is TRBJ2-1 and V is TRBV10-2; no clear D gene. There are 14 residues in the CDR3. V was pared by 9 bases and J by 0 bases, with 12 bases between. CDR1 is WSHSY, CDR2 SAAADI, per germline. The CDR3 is CASLYPSSYNEQFF. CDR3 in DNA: TGCGCCAGTTTATACCCGAGCTCCTACAATGAGCAGTTCTTC.

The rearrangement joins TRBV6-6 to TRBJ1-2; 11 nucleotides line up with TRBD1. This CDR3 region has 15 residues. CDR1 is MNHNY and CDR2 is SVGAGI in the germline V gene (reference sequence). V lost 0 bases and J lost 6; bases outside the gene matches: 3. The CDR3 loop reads CASSYSWTGGDGYTF. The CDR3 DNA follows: TGTGCCAGCAGTTACTCCTGGACAGGGGGCGATGGCTACACCTTC.

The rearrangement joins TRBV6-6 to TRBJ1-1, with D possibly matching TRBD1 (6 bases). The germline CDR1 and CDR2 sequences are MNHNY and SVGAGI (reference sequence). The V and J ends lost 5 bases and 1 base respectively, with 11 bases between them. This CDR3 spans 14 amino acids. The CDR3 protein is CASSRQVSNTEAFF. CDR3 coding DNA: TGTGCCAGCAGTCGACAGGTGTCGAACACTGAAGCTTTCTTT.

The CDR3 protein is CAWSWTVGGYTF. Written as DNA, the CDR3 is TGTGCCTGGAGCTGGACAGTCGGTGGCTACACCTTC. The V call is TRBV30, the J call TRBJ1-2; possibly TRBD1 for D (6 bases). The CDR3 extends over 12 amino acids. Germline CDR1 and CDR2: GTSNPN and SVGIG (reference sequence). Trimming took 3 bases from V and 7 from J, leaving 12 bases between them.

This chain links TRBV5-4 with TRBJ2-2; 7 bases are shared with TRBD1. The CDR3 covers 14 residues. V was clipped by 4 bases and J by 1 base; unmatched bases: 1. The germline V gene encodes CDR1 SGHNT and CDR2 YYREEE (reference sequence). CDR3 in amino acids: CASSRQGNTGELFF. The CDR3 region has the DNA TGTGCCAGCAGCCGACAGGGGAACACCGGGGAGCTGTTTTTT.

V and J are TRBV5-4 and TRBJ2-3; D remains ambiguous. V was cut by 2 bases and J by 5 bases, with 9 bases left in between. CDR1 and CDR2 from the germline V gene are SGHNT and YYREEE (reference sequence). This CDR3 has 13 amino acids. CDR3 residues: CASSFVPGDTQYF. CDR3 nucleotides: TGTGCCAGCAGCTTTGTCCCCGGAGATACGCAGTATTTT.

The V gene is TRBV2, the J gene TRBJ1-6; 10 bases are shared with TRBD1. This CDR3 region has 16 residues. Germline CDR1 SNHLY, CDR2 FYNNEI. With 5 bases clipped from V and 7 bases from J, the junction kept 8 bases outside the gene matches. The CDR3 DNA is TGTGCCAGCAGTCGCCTGGGACAGGGGACCAATTCACCCCTCCACTTT. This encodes CASSRLGQGTNSPLHF.

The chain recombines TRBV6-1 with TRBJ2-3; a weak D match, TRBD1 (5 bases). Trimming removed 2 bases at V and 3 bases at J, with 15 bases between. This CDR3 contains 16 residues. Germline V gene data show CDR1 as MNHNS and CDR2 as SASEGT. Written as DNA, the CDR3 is TGTGCCAGCAGTGAACCACCAGGGTTGTTGACAGATACGCAGTATTTT. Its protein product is CASSEPPGLLTDTQYF.

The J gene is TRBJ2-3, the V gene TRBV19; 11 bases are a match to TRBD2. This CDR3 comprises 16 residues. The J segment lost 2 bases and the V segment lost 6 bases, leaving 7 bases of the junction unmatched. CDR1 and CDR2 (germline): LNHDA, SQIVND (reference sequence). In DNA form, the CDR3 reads TGTGCCAGTAGCAAACTAGCGGGGGATATCACAGATACGCAGTATTTT. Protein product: CASSKLAGDITDTQYF.

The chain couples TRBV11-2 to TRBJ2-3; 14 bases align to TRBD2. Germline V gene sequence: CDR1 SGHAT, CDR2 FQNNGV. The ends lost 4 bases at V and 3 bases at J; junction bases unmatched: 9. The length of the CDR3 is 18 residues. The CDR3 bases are TGTGCCAGCAGCTCGAGACTAGCGGGGGGGCGTGGGACAGATACGCAGTATTTT. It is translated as CASSSRLAGGRGTDTQYF.

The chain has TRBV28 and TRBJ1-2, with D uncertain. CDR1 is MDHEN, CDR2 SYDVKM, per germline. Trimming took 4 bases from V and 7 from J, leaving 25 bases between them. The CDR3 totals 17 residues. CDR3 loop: CASSSHIRAGIGRGYTF. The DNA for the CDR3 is TGTGCCAGCAGTTCACACATAAGGGCCGGGATTGGACGTGGCTACACCTTC.

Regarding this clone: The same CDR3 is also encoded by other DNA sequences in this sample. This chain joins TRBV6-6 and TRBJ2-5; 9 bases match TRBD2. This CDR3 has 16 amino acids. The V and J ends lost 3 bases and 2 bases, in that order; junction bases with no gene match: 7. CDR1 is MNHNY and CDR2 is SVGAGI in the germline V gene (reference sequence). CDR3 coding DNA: TGTGCCAGCAGTTATTCGAATAGCGGGGGTCAAGAGACCCAGTACTTC. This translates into CASSYSNSGGQETQYF.

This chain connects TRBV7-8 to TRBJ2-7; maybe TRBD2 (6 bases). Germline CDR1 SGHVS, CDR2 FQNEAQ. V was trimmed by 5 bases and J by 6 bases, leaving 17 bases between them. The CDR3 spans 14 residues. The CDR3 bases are TGTGCCAGCAGCCCGAGACCGGGAGTCGGCGAGCAGTACTTC. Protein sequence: CASSPRPGVGEQYF. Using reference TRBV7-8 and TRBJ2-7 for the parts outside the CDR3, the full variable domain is GAGVSQSPRYKVAKRGQDVALRCDPISGHVSLFWYQQALGQGPEFLTYFQNEAQLDKSGLPSDRFFAERPEGSVSTLKIQRTQQEDSAVYLCASSPRPGVGEQYFGPGTRLTVT.

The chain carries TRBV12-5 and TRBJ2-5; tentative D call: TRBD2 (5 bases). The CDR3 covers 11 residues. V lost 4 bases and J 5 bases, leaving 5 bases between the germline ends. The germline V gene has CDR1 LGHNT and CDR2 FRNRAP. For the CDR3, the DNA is TGTGCTAGTGGTTCGGGGGAGACCCAGTACTTC. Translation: CASGSGETQYF.